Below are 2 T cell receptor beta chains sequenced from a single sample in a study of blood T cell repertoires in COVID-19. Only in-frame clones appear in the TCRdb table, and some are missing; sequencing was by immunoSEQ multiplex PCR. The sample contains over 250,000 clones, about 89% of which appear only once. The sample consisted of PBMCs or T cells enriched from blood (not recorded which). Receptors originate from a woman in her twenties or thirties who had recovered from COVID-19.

This chain's CDR3 is CASSHPGGIGGYTF. The CDR3 DNA reads TGTGCCAGCAGCCACCCGGGAGGGATCGGCGGCTACACCTTC. The chain has TRBV6-5 and TRBJ1-2; D is uncertain. The CDR3 has 14 residues. The V end lost 6 bases, the J end lost 8 bases, and 19 bases lay between the germline ends. CDR1 is MNHEY, CDR2 SVGAGI, per germline.

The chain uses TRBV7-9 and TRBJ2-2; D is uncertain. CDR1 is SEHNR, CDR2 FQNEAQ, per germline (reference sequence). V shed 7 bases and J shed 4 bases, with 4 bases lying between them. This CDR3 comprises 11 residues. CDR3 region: CASTLTGELFF. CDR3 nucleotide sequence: TGTGCCAGCACCCTCACCGGGGAGCTGTTTTTT.